These T cell receptor beta chains were read from a single sample in a study of control samples from healthy donors and cancer patients. TCRdb's table, derived via immunoSEQ multiplex PCR, lists solely in-frame clones and lacks some. The data hold under 450,000 clones, with over 75% observed a single time. Sequenced material: PBMCs. The receptors derive from a man aged 35 to 55 with head and neck cancer. CDR3s include the opening cysteine and the closing phenylalanine or tryptophan. Each record gives: D gene, CDR3 length, clone size, V gene, J gene, CDR3 protein, CDR3 DNA. The D gene is left open where the match is weak. Clone sizes are given selectively: once, few, many, or a class where the clone is expanded.

NA	16	NA	TRBV7-9	TRBJ1-2	CASSLAGRGPNYGYTF	TGTGCCAGCAGCTTAGCTGGGCGGGGGCCGAACTATGGCTACACCTTC
NA	14	NA	TRBV10-3	TRBJ2-7	CAISDWDRPYEQYF	TGTGCCATCAGTGACTGGGACCGGCCCTACGAGCAGTACTTC
NA	15	NA	TRBV18	TRBJ2-7	CASLTGVYSSYEQYF	TGTGCCAGCCTCACCGGGGTGTATAGCTCCTACGAGCAGTACTTC
TRBD1	15	NA	TRBV5-1	TRBJ1-1	CASGETGQGNTEAFF	TGCGCCAGCGGAGAGACCGGACAGGGGAACACTGAAGCTTTCTTT
NA	12	NA	TRBV28	TRBJ1-4	CASSQRREKLFF	TGTGCCAGCAGTCAAAGGCGGGAAAAACTGTTTTTT
NA	15	NA	TRBV27	TRBJ2-2	CASAWITGVTGELFF	TGTGCCAGCGCTTGGATTACGGGGGTTACCGGGGAGCTGTTTTTT
NA	15	NA	TRBV9	TRBJ2-1	CASSVTGDSYNEQFF	TGTGCCAGCAGCGTCACGGGCGACTCCTACAATGAGCAGTTCTTC
TRBD2	15	NA	TRBV2	TRBJ2-3	CASRRLAGGTDTQYF	TGTGCCAGCCGACGTCTAGCGGGAGGGACAGATACGCAGTATTTT
NA	15	NA	TRBV7-9	TRBJ2-1	CASSPLEGVLNEQFF	TGTGCCAGCAGCCCTCTAGAGGGGGTTCTTAATGAGCAGTTCTTC
TRBD1	15	NA	TRBV30	TRBJ1-2	CAWRRDSALNYGYTF	TGTGCCTGGCGCCGGGACAGTGCCCTTAACTATGGCTACACCTTC
NA	13	once	TRBV19	TRBJ1-1	CASSGSLNTEAFF	TGTGCCAGTAGTGGATCCCTGAACACTGAAGCTTTCTTT
TRBD1	13	NA	TRBV7-2	TRBJ1-1	CASSFTGVTEAFF	TGTGCCAGCAGCTTCACAGGGGTCACTGAAGCTTTCTTT
TRBD2	14	NA	TRBV13	TRBJ2-1	CASSLTSGGDEQFF	TGTGCCAGCAGCTTGACTAGCGGGGGAGATGAGCAGTTCTTC
TRBD2	17	NA	TRBV15	TRBJ2-1	CATSSSLRTSFYNEQFF	TGTGCCACCAGCAGTTCCCTTAGGACTAGCTTCTACAATGAGCAGTTCTTC
NA	13	few	TRBV25-1	TRBJ1-4	CASSGTLNEKLFF	TGTGCCAGCAGTGGGACACTTAATGAAAAACTGTTTTTT
NA	14	NA	TRBV30	TRBJ1-3	CAWGQPSSGNTIYF	TGTGCCTGGGGACAGCCTAGCTCTGGAAACACCATATATTTT
NA	15	NA	TRBV6-5	TRBJ1-1	CASSRRWEWGTEAFF	TGTGCCAGCAGTAGGCGGTGGGAATGGGGCACTGAAGCTTTCTTT
NA	12	NA	TRBV6-5	TRBJ1-1	CASSQTGFEAFF	TGTGCCAGCAGTCAGACAGGCTTCGAAGCTTTCTTT
TRBD1	12	NA	TRBV12-3/TRBV12-4	TRBJ1-1	CASSPQGTEAFF	TGTGCCAGCAGTCCACAGGGGACTGAAGCTTTCTTT
TRBD2	16	NA	TRBV12-5	TRBJ2-1	CASGSRWTSGHNEQFF	TGTGCTAGTGGTTCCCGTTGGACTAGCGGTCACAATGAGCAGTTCTTC
NA	14	few	TRBV30	TRBJ1-4	CAWSGGTREAKLFF	TGTGCCTGGAGTGGCGGGACTCGGGAAGCGAAACTGTTTTTT
TRBD2	15	NA	TRBV5-1	TRBJ2-3	CASSLTGGLTDTQYF	TGCGCCAGCAGCTTGACGGGGGGGCTTACAGATACGCAGTATTTT
TRBD1	14	once	TRBV7-2	TRBJ2-7	CASSRDRGTYEQYF	TGTGCCAGCAGCAGGGACAGGGGGACCTACGAGCAGTACTTC
NA	15	NA	TRBV3-1/TRBV3-2	TRBJ2-2	CASTRGPRGTGELFF	TGTGCCAGCACCCGGGGGCCCCGGGGGACCGGGGAGCTGTTTTTT
NA	14	NA	TRBV11-2	TRBJ2-1	CASSLALVRNEQFF	TGTGCCAGCAGCTTAGCCCTCGTACGCAATGAGCAGTTCTTC
TRBD2	19	NA	TRBV7-2	TRBJ2-1	CASSSQLAGGHHSYNEQFF	TGTGCCAGCAGCTCCCAACTAGCGGGGGGCCACCACTCCTACAATGAGCAGTTCTTC
TRBD1	13	once	TRBV27	TRBJ1-3	CASRDSSGNTIYF	TGTGCCAGCCGGGACAGCTCTGGAAACACCATATATTTT
TRBD1	19	NA	TRBV28	TRBJ2-4	CASRFGQGGFILAKNIQYF	TGTGCCAGCAGATTTGGACAGGGGGGGTTTATACTAGCCAAAAACATTCAGTACTTC
NA	15	NA	TRBV10-3	TRBJ2-7	CAISGSEGAYYEQYF	TGTGCCATCAGTGGGTCTGAAGGGGCCTACTACGAGCAGTACTTC
NA	16	NA	TRBV30	TRBJ1-6	CAWSALLGDYNSPLHF	TGTGCCTGGAGTGCTTTACTCGGGGATTATAATTCACCCCTCCACTTT
NA	14	NA	TRBV4-2	TRBJ2-1	CASSQDLFPEEQFF	TGTGCCAGCAGCCAAGATTTGTTTCCGGAAGAGCAGTTCTTC
NA	14	NA	TRBV24-1	TRBJ2-5	CATSADSPWETQYF	TGTGCCACCAGTGCCGACAGTCCCTGGGAGACCCAGTACTTC
NA	13	NA	TRBV19	TRBJ2-1	CASSRGPNNEQFF	TGTGCCAGTAGTAGGGGACCAAACAATGAGCAGTTCTTC
NA	13	NA	TRBV29-1	TRBJ1-4	CSVVGSTNEKLFF	TGCAGCGTTGTCGGGTCGACTAATGAAAAACTGTTTTTT
NA	16	NA	TRBV5-6	TRBJ2-7	CASSGWGATILYEQYF	TGTGCCAGCAGTGGGTGGGGAGCAACCATACTTTACGAGCAGTACTTC
NA	15	NA	TRBV19	TRBJ2-1	CASSTVEGAYNEQFF	TGTGCCAGCAGTACCGTGGAGGGGGCCTACAATGAGCAGTTCTTC
NA	16	NA	TRBV11-2	TRBJ2-3	CASSPSGGGPTDTQYF	TGTGCCAGCAGCCCCAGTGGCGGCGGGCCCACAGATACGCAGTATTTT
NA	14	once	TRBV4-1	TRBJ1-5	CASSRLLGDQPQHF	TGCGCCAGCAGCCGCCTTTTGGGAGATCAGCCCCAGCATTTT
TRBD2	18	NA	TRBV11-3	TRBJ2-1	CASSSSGLAGASYNEQFF	TGTGCCAGCAGCTCGTCGGGACTAGCGGGGGCATCCTACAATGAGCAGTTCTTC
TRBD1	13	NA	TRBV5-1	TRBJ2-1	CASSPLGQEEQFF	TGCGCCAGCAGCCCCCTCGGACAGGAAGAGCAGTTCTTC
TRBD2	15	NA	TRBV6-5	TRBJ2-1	CASSQGLAVYNEQFF	TGTGCCAGCAGTCAGGGACTAGCGGTCTACAATGAGCAGTTCTTC
TRBD1	14	NA	TRBV7-2	TRBJ2-4	CASSPTGTANIQYF	TGTGCCAGCAGCCCTACCGGGACAGCAAACATTCAGTACTTC
NA	12	NA	TRBV29-1	TRBJ2-7	CSVPGGVREQYF	TGCAGCGTCCCCGGAGGGGTCCGAGAGCAGTACTTC
NA	15	NA	TRBV11-1	TRBJ2-5	CASSLFFVARETQYF	TGTGCCAGCAGCTTATTTTTTGTGGCCCGGGAGACCCAGTACTTC
NA	14	medium-sized	TRBV28	TRBJ1-2	CASSLMVFNYGYTF	TGTGCCAGCAGTTTAATGGTCTTCAACTATGGCTACACCTTC
TRBD2	15	NA	TRBV27	TRBJ2-2	CASSPEGLVMGELFF	TGTGCCAGCAGTCCGGAAGGACTAGTAATGGGGGAGCTGTTTTTT
NA	14	NA	TRBV5-4	TRBJ1-5	CASSRDLSNQPQHF	TGTGCCAGCAGCCGAGACCTTAGCAATCAGCCCCAGCATTTT
NA	16	NA	TRBV7-3	TRBJ2-3	CASSLNPGQGTDTQYF	TGTGCCAGCAGCTTAAACCCCGGCCAGGGCACAGATACGCAGTATTTT
TRBD2	18	NA	TRBV9	TRBJ2-2	CASSVHLAGGPNTGELFF	TGTGCCAGCAGCGTACACTTGGCGGGGGGGCCGAACACCGGGGAGCTGTTTTTT
NA	16	few	TRBV10-3	TRBJ1-6	CAISDRVSSYNSPLHF	TGTGCCATCAGTGATAGGGTTAGCTCCTATAATTCACCCCTCCACTTT
NA	11	NA	TRBV20-1	TRBJ2-2	CSATVVGELFF	TGCAGTGCTACCGTGGTCGGGGAGCTGTTTTTT
NA	16	NA	TRBV7-9	TRBJ2-7	CASSLAAQGRSYEQYF	TGTGCCAGCAGCTTAGCCGCCCAGGGTAGGTCCTACGAGCAGTACTTC
TRBD2	15	NA	TRBV2	TRBJ2-5	CASSLPVSGVETQYF	TGTGCCAGCAGCCTCCCAGTAAGCGGGGTGGAGACCCAGTACTTC
NA	15	NA	TRBV6-5	TRBJ2-7	CASSYGVAGSDEQYF	TGTGCCAGCAGTTACGGGGTCGCGGGGTCCGACGAGCAGTACTTC
NA	13	NA	TRBV5-1	TRBJ2-2	CASSLEGSGELFF	TGCGCCAGCAGCTTGGAAGGGTCCGGGGAGCTGTTTTTT